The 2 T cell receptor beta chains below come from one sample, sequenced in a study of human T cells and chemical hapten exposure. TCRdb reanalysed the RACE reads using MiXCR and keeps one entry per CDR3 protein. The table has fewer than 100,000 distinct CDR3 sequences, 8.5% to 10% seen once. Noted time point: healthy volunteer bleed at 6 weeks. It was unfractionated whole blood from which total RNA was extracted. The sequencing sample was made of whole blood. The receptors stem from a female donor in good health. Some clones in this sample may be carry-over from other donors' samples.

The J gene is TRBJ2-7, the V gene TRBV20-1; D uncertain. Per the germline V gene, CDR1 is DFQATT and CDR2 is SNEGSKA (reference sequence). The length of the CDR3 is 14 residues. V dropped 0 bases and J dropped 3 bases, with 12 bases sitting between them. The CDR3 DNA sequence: TGCAGTGCTAGAGATCGGGTCCGTTACTACGAGCAGTACTTC. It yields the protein CSARDRVRYYEQYF.

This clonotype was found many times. The CDR3 DNA is TGTGCCAGCAATTCAGGGTCCAAAAACATTCAGTACTTC. This codes for CASNSGSKNIQYF. This sequence joins TRBV25-1 and TRBJ2-4; D perhaps matches TRBD1 (5 bases). The CDR3 extends over 13 amino acids. V was trimmed by 7 bases and J by 2 bases, leaving 9 bases between them. Per the germline V gene, CDR1 is MGHDK and CDR2 is SYGVNS.